This T cell receptor (beta chain) was observed in a study of T cell repertoires in cytomegalovirus infection (dated by TCRdb to the late 2010s). About the study as a whole: Donor HLA type was relevant to the analysis, as public TCR beta signatures indicated carriage of CMV infection together with the matching HLA type.

Here is what the overall study found, with its caveats: Carriers of CMV infection plus the relevant HLA type were discriminated by the cumulative frequency of public TCR beta family members in the study cohort and in an independent roughly 400-donor cohort. The ex vivo response was dominated by HLA-C-restricted CMV-specific TCR beta clonotypes, which also provided the single most frequent clonotype in two of eight donors.

The CDR3 sequence holds 16 residues, the cysteine and phenylalanine included. Only the CDR3 DNA is retained, 48 bases long and in frame from the first base. CDR1 is given as LGHNT and CDR2 as FRNRAP, both from the germline V gene. The germline ends are 12 bases apart after V is trimmed by 1 base and J by 1 base. TCRdb records Illumina HiSeq 1500 as the sequencer. TCRdb handled the public reads itself, with Q25 trimming in fastp and clone calling in MiXCR, and kept productive beta chains. CDR3 protein duplicates are merged, each entry listing the most common genes and DNA. For this sample there are some 240,000 distinct CDR3 sequences; more than 15% appear just once. Around half of the sample is in the top ten clones. This clonotype has a count of ten or more. Its antigen is still unknown. Base qualities are missing; no much larger clone stands one base away.

The clonotype comes from a human donor in good health (CMV status not recorded). Some clones in this sample may be carry-over from other donors' samples. The sequence joins TRBV12-5 to TRBJ2-3; the D gene is possibly TRBD1 or TRBD2, each agreeing over 5 bases. What was sequenced was CD8+ T cells from PBMCs. The sequence in DNA is TGTGCTAGTGGTTTGGCTCTCAGGGACCGCACAGATACGCAGTATTTT. The encoded protein is CASGLALRDRTDTQYF. With all but the CDR3 taken from the reference TRBV12-5 and TRBJ2-3 genes, the full variable domain is: DARVTQTPRHKVTEMGQEVTMRCQPILGHNTVFWYRQTMMQGLELLAYFRNRAPLDDSGMPKDRFSAEMPDATLATLKIQPSEPRDSAVYFCASGLALRDRTDTQYFGPGTRLTVL.